The 31 T cell receptor beta chains in this list originate from one sample, sequenced in a study of cytomegalovirus exposure and HLA in healthy donors. Primers included in the PCR were 60 Vbeta and 13 Jbeta primers. Produced via immunoSEQ multiplex PCR; TCRdb's table is partial and in-frame only. The repertoire holds a few hundred thousand clones, with over 75% as singletons. Source material: PBMCs. The receptors originated from a man between 18 and 35 years old in good health and CMV-seronegative.

This clone turned up a few times. The chain has TRBV4-3 and TRBJ1-4; 8 bases agree with TRBD1. Germline-derived CDR1 and CDR2 are LGHNA and YSLEER. This CDR3 has 15 amino acids. V shed 3 bases, J shed 3 bases, and the junction held 3 bases outside the gene matches. CDR3 residues: CASSQPGQANEKLFF. The CDR3, as DNA: TGCGCCAGCAGCCAGCCGGGACAGGCTAATGAAAAACTGTTTTTT.

Written as DNA, the CDR3 is TGTGCCAGCAGCGAGGGGACTACAGGCCAAGAGACCCAGTACTTC. Translation gives CASSEGTTGQETQYF. The chain has TRBV9 and TRBJ2-5, with TRBD2 matching over 7 bases. This CDR3 region has 15 residues. V lost 3 bases, J lost 1 base, and 6 bases stayed unmatched. CDR1 is SGDLS and CDR2 is YYNGEE in the germline V gene. Drawing the rest from reference TRBV9 and TRBJ2-5, the complete variable domain is DSGVTQTPKHLITATGQRVTLRCSPRSGDLSVYWYQQSLDQGLQFLIQYYNGEERAKGNILERFSAQQFPDLHSELNLSSLELGDSALYFCASSEGTTGQETQYFGPGTRLLVL.

The chain employs TRBV7-3 and TRBJ2-2; D gene ambiguous. V was clipped by 2 bases and J by 0 bases, with 10 bases between them. Germline V CDR1 and CDR2: SGHTA, FQGTGA. The CDR3 consists of 16 residues. The CDR3 loop reads CASSLGPGPNTGELFF. In DNA, the CDR3 is TGTGCCAGCAGCTTAGGCCCGGGTCCGAACACCGGGGAGCTGTTTTTT.

This clone was detected a few times. Additional DNA sequences in this sample encode the identical CDR3. This rearrangement joins TRBV4-3 to TRBJ1-2; D remains ambiguous. V was shortened by 1 base and J by 2 bases, with 5 bases between the two germline ends. This CDR3 is built from 13 residues. CDR1 is LGHNA, CDR2 YSLEER, per germline. DNA of the CDR3: TGCGCCAGCAGCCAAGGGCAGAACTATGGCTACACCTTC. Residues: CASSQGQNYGYTF.

This clone has more than one count but fewer than ten. V gene TRBV6-4 combines with J gene TRBJ1-1; 8 positions agree with TRBD1. The V and J ends lost 0 bases and 10 bases, in that order; junction bases with no gene match: 13. Germline V CDR1 and CDR2: MRHNA, SNTAGT. The CDR3 consists of 16 residues. CDR3 in amino acids: CASSDSSQGAILRAFF. The CDR3 DNA sequence: TGTGCCAGCAGTGACTCGAGCCAGGGGGCGATTTTGAGAGCTTTCTTT.

The rearrangement joins TRBV18 to TRBJ2-7; maybe TRBD1 (6 bases). CDR3 size: 15 residues. Deletions cut 4 bases from V and 1 base from J, with 14 bases between. CDR1 is KGHSH and CDR2 is LQKENI in the germline V gene. The chain's CDR3 is CASSRRSQGSYEQYF. The CDR3 DNA sequence: TGTGCCAGCTCACGGAGGTCCCAGGGGTCCTACGAGCAGTACTTC.

The chain is built from TRBV9 and TRBJ1-1; D remains ambiguous. Trimming removed 2 bases from V and 1 base from J, with 9 bases in between. There are 14 residues in the CDR3. The germline CDR1 and CDR2 sequences are SGDLS and YYNGEE. The CDR3 spells CASSVNSQNTEAFF. In DNA form, the CDR3 reads TGTGCCAGCAGCGTCAACAGTCAGAACACTGAAGCTTTCTTT.

The chain joins TRBV5-1 to TRBJ2-7; 7 bases align to TRBD2. V lost 4 bases, J lost 2 bases, and 6 bases stayed unmatched. The CDR3 covers 14 residues. CDR1 and CDR2 from the germline V gene are SGHRS and YFSETQ. Here the CDR3 DNA reads TGCGCCAGCAGCCCAGGGACTACTACCTACGAGCAGTACTTC. This translates into CASSPGTTTYEQYF.

V is TRBV5-6 and J is TRBJ2-7, with 10 positions matching TRBD2. The CDR3 spans 16 residues. Per the germline V gene, CDR1 is SGHDT and CDR2 is YYEEEE. V gave up 3 bases and J gave up 7 bases; unmatched junction bases: 13. Here the CDR3 reads CASSSSLAGALSEQYF. In nucleotides, the CDR3 is TGTGCCAGCAGCTCCAGCCTAGCGGGGGCGCTTAGTGAGCAGTACTTC. The full variable domain, rest sourced from reference TRBV5-6 and TRBJ2-7, is DAGVTQSPTHLIKTRGQQVTLRCSPKSGHDTVSWYQQALGQGPQFIFQYYEEEERQRGNFPDRFSGHQFPNYSSELNVNALLLGDSALYLCASSSSLAGALSEQYFGPGTRLTVT.

J is TRBJ1-6 and V is TRBV5-1; TRBD1 agrees at 8 bases. Germline V gene lookup returns CDR1 SGHRS and CDR2 YFSETQ. V shed 7 bases and J 5 bases; nucleotides not matched to a gene: 5. This CDR3 spans 14 amino acids. The CDR3 DNA reads TGCGCCAGCGGCGGGACAGGAGATAATTCACCCCTCCACTTT. Amino acid sequence: CASGGTGDNSPLHF.

The chain has TRBV5-1 and TRBJ2-2; possibly TRBD2 for D (6 bases). CDR1 is SGHRS and CDR2 is YFSETQ in the germline V gene. Trimming left V 6 bases short and J 1 base short, with 13 bases between. The CDR3 is 15 amino acids. This chain's CDR3 is CASTVSGGNTGELFF. In DNA form, the CDR3 reads TGCGCCAGCACGGTTAGCGGAGGGAACACCGGGGAGCTGTTTTTT.

The genes are TRBV28 and TRBJ2-1, with no clear D. Germline lookup yields CDR1 MDHEN and CDR2 SYDVKM. This CDR3 comprises 12 residues. V lost 9 bases, J lost 2 bases, and 8 bases lay in between. CDR3 DNA sequence: TGTGCCAGTTGGGCAGCCTACAATGAGCAGTTCTTC. It is translated as CASWAAYNEQFF.

This clone showed up just a few times. V is TRBV5-6 and J is TRBJ2-6; D is ambiguous. The V gene's germline CDR1 is SGHDT and CDR2 YYEEEE. The CDR3 contains 17 residues. V gave up 4 bases and J gave up 1 base, with 15 bases separating them. The CDR3 loop is CASSLGRRLSGANVLTF. The CDR3 DNA is TGTGCCAGCAGCCTGGGTCGCAGGCTTTCTGGGGCCAACGTCCTGACTTTC.

J is TRBJ1-2 and V is TRBV11-2; D uncertain. V was trimmed by 1 base and J by 3 bases, leaving 15 bases between them. The CDR3 is made up of 16 amino acids. Germline CDR1 is SGHAT and CDR2 is FQNNGV. The CDR3 DNA follows: TGTGCCAGCAGCTTAGTACCAGGTCCGAAGGACTATGGCTACACCTTC. Amino acids: CASSLVPGPKDYGYTF.

This chain uses TRBV6-1 with TRBJ2-3; possible D gene TRBD2, 5 bases. Germline V gives CDR1 MNHNS, CDR2 SASEGT. The V end lost 2 bases, the J end lost 2 bases, and 11 bases lay between the germline ends. The length of the CDR3 is 15 residues. The CDR3 region has the DNA TGTGCCAGCAGTGAATTTGGACTGGACACAGATACGCAGTATTTT. Translating gives CASSEFGLDTDTQYF.

This rearrangement joins TRBV28 to TRBJ1-5; the D is unclear. Germline assignment: CDR1 MDHEN and CDR2 SYDVKM. The length of the CDR3 is 15 residues. Trimming cost V 7 bases and J 6 bases, with 19 bases left between them. The CDR3 DNA reads as TGTGCCAGCACCACCGGGGAGGGTACCTTTCAGCCCCAGCATTTT. Residues: CASTTGEGTFQPQHF.

The rearrangement links TRBV5-6 to TRBJ1-2; D is possibly TRBD1 (5 bases). The CDR3 is made up of 12 amino acids. The V and J ends lost 7 bases and 3 bases respectively, with 10 bases between them. Germline V lookup: CDR1 SGHDT, CDR2 YYEEEE. The CDR3 spells CASEAGDYGYTF. The CDR3 nucleotides are TGTGCCAGCGAGGCGGGGGACTATGGCTACACCTTC.

This chain uses TRBV28 with TRBJ2-3, with TRBD2 identical over 10 bases. This CDR3 has 16 residues. Germline CDR1 and CDR2: MDHEN and SYDVKM. V gave up 3 bases and J gave up 4 bases; unmatched junction bases: 7. The CDR3 DNA follows: TGTGCCAGCAGTTTTGGCACTAGCGGGGTTCCAGATACGCAGTATTTT. This translates into CASSFGTSGVPDTQYF.

This clone was picked up a small number of times. The chain combines TRBV6-5 with TRBJ2-7; no reliable D call. CDR1 is MNHEY and CDR2 is SVGAGI in the germline V gene. V gave up 2 bases and J gave up 0 bases, with 8 bases separating them. This CDR3 is 14 amino acids long. CDR3 sequence reads: CASSYEAASYEQYF. For the CDR3, the DNA is TGTGCCAGCAGTTACGAGGCGGCCTCCTACGAGCAGTACTTC.

This chain joins TRBV30 and TRBJ2-7; 12 bases agree with TRBD2. The V gene's germline CDR1 is GTSNPN and CDR2 SVGIG (reference sequence). V shed 4 bases and J 0 bases; nucleotides not matched to a gene: 13. The CDR3 totals 18 residues. The CDR3 is CAWTRRAGTSGFSYEQYF. CDR3 DNA sequence: TGTGCCTGGACCCGGCGAGCAGGGACTAGCGGGTTCTCCTACGAGCAGTACTTC.

This rearrangement joins TRBV4-3 to TRBJ1-5; no reliable D call. V dropped 2 bases and J dropped 1 base, with 6 bases sitting between them. Germline loops: CDR1 LGHNA, CDR2 YSLEER. CDR3 length equals 14 residues. The CDR3 nucleotides are TGCGCCAGCAGCCAAACAGAGAGCAATCAGCCCCAGCATTTT. Protein sequence: CASSQTESNQPQHF.

The rearrangement links TRBV27 to TRBJ1-1; 9 bases map to TRBD1. Germline CDR1 is MNHEY and CDR2 is SMNVEV (reference sequence). The V segment lost 6 bases and the J segment 1 base; nucleotides outside the gene matches: 9. The CDR3 has 16 amino acids. CDR3 residues: CASRIDATGGNTEAFF. In DNA form, the CDR3 reads TGTGCCAGCAGAATCGACGCGACAGGGGGGAACACTGAAGCTTTCTTT.

The V gene is TRBV5-1, the J gene TRBJ2-2; a possible D gene is TRBD1 (6 bases). There are 15 residues in the CDR3. V was trimmed by 0 bases and J by 2 bases, leaving 8 bases between them. Looked up from germline, CDR1 is SGHRS and CDR2 is YFSETQ. The CDR3 reads CASSLGTVNTGELFF. DNA of the CDR3: TGCGCCAGCAGCTTGGGGACAGTCAACACCGGGGAGCTGTTTTTT.

This clone was observed a handful of times. This specimen includes other DNA sequences encoding the same CDR3. V and J are TRBV11-3 and TRBJ1-1; D uncertain. CDR1 is SGHNT and CDR2 is YENEEA in the germline V gene. This CDR3 has 13 residues. V was shortened by 1 base and J by 1 base, with 4 bases between the two germline ends. This CDR3 reads CASSLGGNTEAFF. The CDR3 DNA reads TGTGCCAGCAGCTTAGGAGGGAACACTGAAGCTTTCTTT.

Notes on this clone: Germline is not matched at one junction end, which may reflect a read error. This chain joins TRBV5-1 and TRBJ1-4; the match to TRBD1 covers 11 bases. The CDR3 runs to 15 residues. Germline V gene lookup returns CDR1 SGHRS and CDR2 YFSETQ. DNA for the CDR3: TGCGCCAACAGCTTAGGGACAGGGGGAGATGAAAAACTGTTTTTT. Its protein is CANSLGTGGDEKLFF.

This sequence joins TRBV4-3 and TRBJ2-3; 14 bases map to TRBD2. V gave up 3 bases and J gave up 6 bases; unmatched junction bases: 5. The CDR3 spans 16 residues. The germline V gene encodes CDR1 LGHNA and CDR2 YSLEER. CDR3 amino acids: CASSQRLAGGSDTQYF. CDR3 in DNA: TGCGCCAGCAGCCAGCGACTAGCGGGAGGGTCCGATACGCAGTATTTT.

Concerning this clone: This sample also contains other DNA sequences that code for the same CDR3. V usage is TRBV4-1 and J usage is TRBJ2-5; TRBD1 matches at 8 bases. The CDR3 extends over 14 amino acids. The trim removed 0 bases at V and 5 bases at J, leaving 2 bases unmatched. Germline V lookup: CDR1 MGHRA, CDR2 YSYEKL. The CDR3 DNA follows: TGCGCCAGCAGCCAAGACAGGGGGCCGGAGACCCAGTACTTC. Its translation: CASSQDRGPETQYF.

The chain carries TRBV5-1 and TRBJ1-2; D perhaps matches TRBD1 (5 bases). Germline V lookup: CDR1 SGHRS, CDR2 YFSETQ. Trimming removed 0 bases from V and 7 bases from J, with 19 bases in between. The CDR3 spans 16 residues. The DNA of the CDR3 is TGCGCCAGCAGCTTGGCTCAAGGCAGGGTCGAAGGTGGCTACACCTTC. Amino acids: CASSLAQGRVEGGYTF.

The V and J genes are TRBV7-3 and TRBJ2-1; 14 positions match TRBD2. CDR1 and CDR2 (germline): SGHTA, FQGTGA. Trimming cost V 4 bases and J 8 bases; bases outside gene matches: 4. This CDR3 spans 15 amino acids. In DNA form, the CDR3 reads TGTGCCAGCAGCTGGGGACTAGCGGGAGACGATGAGCAGTTCTTC. Encoded protein: CASSWGLAGDDEQFF. The full variable domain, completed using reference TRBV7-3 and TRBJ2-1, is GAGVSQTPSNKVTEKGKYVELRCDPISGHTALYWYRQSLGQGPEFLIYFQGTGAADDSGLPNDRFFAVRPEGSVSTLKIQRTERGDSAVYLCASSWGLAGDDEQFFGPGTRLTVL.

The chain uses TRBV7-9 and TRBJ1-1; 9 bases line up with TRBD1. The ends lost 4 bases at V and 0 bases at J; junction bases unmatched: 3. Germline lookup yields CDR1 SEHNR and CDR2 FQNEAQ (reference sequence). This CDR3 contains 15 residues. The DNA for the CDR3 is TGTGCCAGCAGCTGGGGACAGGGCTTGAACACTGAAGCTTTCTTT. This encodes CASSWGQGLNTEAFF.

This clone has only a few counts. V gene TRBV7-8 combines with J gene TRBJ2-1; 12 nucleotides align to TRBD2. This CDR3 comprises 13 residues. Germline lookup yields CDR1 SGHVS and CDR2 FQNEAQ. J lost 15 bases, V lost 5 bases, and 8 bases had no gene match. CDR3 region: CASSPQTSGGLFF. In DNA, the CDR3 is TGTGCCAGCAGCCCCCAGACTAGCGGGGGTTTGTTCTTC.